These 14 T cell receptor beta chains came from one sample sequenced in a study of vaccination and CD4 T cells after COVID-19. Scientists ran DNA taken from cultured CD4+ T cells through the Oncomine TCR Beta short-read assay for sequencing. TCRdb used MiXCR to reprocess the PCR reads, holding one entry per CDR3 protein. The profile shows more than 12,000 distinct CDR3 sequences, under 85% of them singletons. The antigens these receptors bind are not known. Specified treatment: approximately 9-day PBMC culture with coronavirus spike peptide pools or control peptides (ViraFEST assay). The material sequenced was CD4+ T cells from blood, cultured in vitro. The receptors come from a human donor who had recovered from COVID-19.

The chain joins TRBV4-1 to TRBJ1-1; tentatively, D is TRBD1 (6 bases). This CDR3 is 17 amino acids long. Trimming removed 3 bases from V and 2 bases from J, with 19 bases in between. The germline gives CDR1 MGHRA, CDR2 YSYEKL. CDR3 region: CASSQTPWRGLNTEAFF. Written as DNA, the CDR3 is TGCGCCAGCAGCCAGACCCCTTGGCGGGGGCTAAACACTGAAGCTTTCTTT.

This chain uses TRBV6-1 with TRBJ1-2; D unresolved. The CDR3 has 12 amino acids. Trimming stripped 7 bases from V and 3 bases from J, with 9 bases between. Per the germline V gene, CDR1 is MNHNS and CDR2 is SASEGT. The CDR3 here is CASIMGDYGYTF. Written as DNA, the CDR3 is TGTGCCAGCATTATGGGAGACTATGGCTACACCTTC.

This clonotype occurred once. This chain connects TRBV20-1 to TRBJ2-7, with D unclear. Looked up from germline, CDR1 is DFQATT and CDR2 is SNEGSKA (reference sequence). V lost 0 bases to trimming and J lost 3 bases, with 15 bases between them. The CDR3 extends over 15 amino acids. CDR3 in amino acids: CSARERPFADYEQYF. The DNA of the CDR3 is TGCAGTGCTAGAGAACGGCCTTTCGCAGACTACGAGCAGTACTTC.

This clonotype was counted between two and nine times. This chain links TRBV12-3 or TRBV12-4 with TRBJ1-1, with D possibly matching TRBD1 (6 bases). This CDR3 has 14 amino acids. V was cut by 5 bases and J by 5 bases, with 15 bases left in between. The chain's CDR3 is CASSRDTRGTEAFF. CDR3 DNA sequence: TGTGCCAGCAGTCGGGACACCCGCGGGACTGAAGCTTTCTTT.

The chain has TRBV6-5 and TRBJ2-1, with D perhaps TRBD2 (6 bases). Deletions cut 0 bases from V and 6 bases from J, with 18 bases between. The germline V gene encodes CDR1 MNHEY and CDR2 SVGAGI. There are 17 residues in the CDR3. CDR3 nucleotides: TGTGCCAGCAGTTACTCTCTAGCGAGACCCCTATCCAATGAGCAGTTCTTC. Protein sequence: CASSYSLARPLSNEQFF.

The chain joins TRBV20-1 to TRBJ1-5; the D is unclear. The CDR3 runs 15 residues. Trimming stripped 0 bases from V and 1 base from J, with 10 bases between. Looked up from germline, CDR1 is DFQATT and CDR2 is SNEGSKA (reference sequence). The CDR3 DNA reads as TGCAGTGCTAGAGATTCGGAGGCGAGCAATCAGCCCCAGCATTTT. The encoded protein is CSARDSEASNQPQHF.

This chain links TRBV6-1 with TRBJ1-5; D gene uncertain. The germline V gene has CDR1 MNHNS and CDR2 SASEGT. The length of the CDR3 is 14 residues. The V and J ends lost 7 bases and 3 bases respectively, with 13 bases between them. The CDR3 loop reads CASIFDGSNQPQHF. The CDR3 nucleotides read TGTGCCAGCATTTTTGACGGTTCCAATCAGCCCCAGCATTTT.

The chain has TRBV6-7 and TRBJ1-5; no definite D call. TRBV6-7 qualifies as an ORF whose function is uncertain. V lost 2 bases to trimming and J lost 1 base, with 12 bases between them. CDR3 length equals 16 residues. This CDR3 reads CASSYGLGSSNQPQHF. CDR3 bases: TGTGCCAGCAGTTACGGTTTGGGGTCCAGCAATCAGCCCCAGCATTTT.

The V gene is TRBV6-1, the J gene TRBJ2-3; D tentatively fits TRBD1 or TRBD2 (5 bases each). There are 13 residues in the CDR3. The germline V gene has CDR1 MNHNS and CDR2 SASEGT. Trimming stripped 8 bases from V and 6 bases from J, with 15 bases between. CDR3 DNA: TGTGCCAGCGGGACGGGATGGGGGGATACGCAGTATTTT. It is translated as CASGTGWGDTQYF.

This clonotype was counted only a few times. CDR3: CSALRQGRDTQYF. CDR3 sequence (DNA): TGCAGCGCTCTCCGTCAGGGGAGAGATACGCAGTATTTT. This sequence joins TRBV20-1 and TRBJ2-3, with D perhaps matching TRBD1 (6 bases). The CDR3 is made up of 13 amino acids. Germline values: CDR1 DFQATT, CDR2 SNEGSKA (reference sequence).

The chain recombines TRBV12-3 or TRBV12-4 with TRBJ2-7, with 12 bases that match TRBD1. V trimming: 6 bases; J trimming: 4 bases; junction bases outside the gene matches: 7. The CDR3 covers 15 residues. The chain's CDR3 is CASSSPGQGAYEQYF. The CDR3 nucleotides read TGTGCCAGCAGCTCTCCGGGACAGGGGGCTTACGAGCAGTACTTC.

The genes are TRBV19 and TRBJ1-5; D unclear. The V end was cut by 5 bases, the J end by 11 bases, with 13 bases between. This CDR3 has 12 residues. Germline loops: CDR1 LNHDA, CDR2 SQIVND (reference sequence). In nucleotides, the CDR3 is TGTGCCAGTAGTGCCGCCGGTGGGGCCCAGCATTTT. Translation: CASSAAGGAQHF.

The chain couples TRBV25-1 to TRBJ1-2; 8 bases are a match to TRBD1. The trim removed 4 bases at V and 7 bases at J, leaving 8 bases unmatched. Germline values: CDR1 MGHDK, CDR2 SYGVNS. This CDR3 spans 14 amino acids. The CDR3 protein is CASSGQGQGAGYTF. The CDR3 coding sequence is TGTGCCAGCAGTGGACAAGGACAGGGCGCTGGCTACACCTTC.

CDR3 DNA sequence: TGCAGTGCCATTACACGGGGGCGAAGCAATCAGCCCCAGCATTTT. Protein: CSAITRGRSNQPQHF. This chain connects TRBV20-1 to TRBJ1-5; tentative D call: TRBD1 (6 bases). The germline CDR1 and CDR2 sequences are DFQATT and SNEGSKA (reference sequence). This CDR3 is built from 15 residues. V was pared by 6 bases and J by 1 base, with 16 bases between.